Listed below are T cell receptor beta chains from one sample, sequenced in a study of cytomegalovirus exposure and HLA in healthy donors. Sequenced by immunoSEQ multiplex PCR; TCRdb stores in-frame clones only, minus some. This table holds around 170,000 clones, about 78% found once. Sequenced sample: PBMCs. The source of these receptors is a man between 60 and 70 years old in good health and CMV-seronegative. Both conserved end residues are part of each CDR3. The order of the fields is J gene, clone size, V gene, D gene, CDR3 protein, CDR3 DNA. D genes are given only for firm matches. The listing skips clone size in some rows; elsewhere it reads once, few, many or a size class.

>TRBJ1-4|.|TRBV28|TRBD1
CASTLAGTANEKLFF
TGTGCCAGCACTCTGGCCGGGACAGCTAATGAAAAACTGTTTTTT
>TRBJ2-7|.|TRBV27|.
CASSWGLNYEQYF
TGTGCCAGCAGTTGGGGACTGAACTACGAGCAGTACTTC
>TRBJ2-5|.|TRBV4-1|TRBD2
CASSQDAVAGGRGETQYF
TGCGCCAGCAGCCAAGATGCGGTAGCGGGGGGCCGGGGTGAGACCCAGTACTTC
>TRBJ1-2|.|TRBV5-1|TRBD1
CASSLGVRGPNYGYTF
TGCGCCAGCAGCTTGGGAGTTAGGGGGCCTAACTATGGCTACACCTTC
>TRBJ1-2|.|TRBV6-1|.
CASSELEGGGYTF
TGTGCCAGCAGTGAATTAGAGGGCGGTGGCTACACCTTC
>TRBJ2-7|.|TRBV7-9|.
CASSLGVYSDEQYF
TGTGCCAGCAGCTTAGGTGTTTATTCGGACGAGCAGTACTTC
>TRBJ2-3|.|TRBV5-1|.
CASSLGQGGIDTQYF
TGCGCCAGCAGCTTGGGTCAGGGTGGGATAGATACGCAGTATTTT
>TRBJ2-2|.|TRBV28|TRBD1
CASSRDRGTGELFF
TGTGCCAGCAGCCGGGACAGGGGCACCGGGGAGCTGTTTTTT
>TRBJ2-7|.|TRBV29-1|TRBD2
CSVLAGGWEQYF
TGCAGCGTCTTAGCGGGAGGGTGGGAGCAGTACTTC
>TRBJ1-1|.|TRBV18|TRBD1
CASSRGGQGNPEAFF
TGTGCCAGCTCACGCGGGGGACAGGGGAACCCTGAAGCTTTCTTT
>TRBJ2-2|.|TRBV6-4|TRBD2
CASQRGSNTGELFF
TGTGCCAGCCAGCGGGGGTCGAACACCGGGGAGCTGTTTTTT
>TRBJ2-7|.|TRBV29-1|TRBD1
CSVATGAAYEQYF
TGCAGCGTTGCAACAGGGGCGGCTTACGAGCAGTACTTC
>TRBJ1-4|.|TRBV4-1|TRBD1
CASSQVLAGGLEEKLFF
TGCGCCAGCAGCCAAGTCTTGGCAGGGGGCTTGGAGGAAAAACTGTTTTTT
>TRBJ2-7|.|TRBV7-3|TRBD2
CASSLSSGRDEQYF
TGTGCCAGCAGCTTATCGTCAGGGAGGGACGAGCAGTACTTC
>TRBJ1-2|.|TRBV19|.
CASRDTGRGLYGYTF
TGTGCCAGTAGGGATACAGGGAGGGGTTTGTATGGCTACACCTTC
>TRBJ1-1|many|TRBV6-1|.
CASSSAGNPNTEAFF
TGTGCCAGCAGTTCTGCGGGGAACCCTAACACTGAAGCTTTCTTT
>TRBJ2-5|few|TRBV4-2|TRBD1
CASSQETEGARLGQETQYF
TGTGCCAGCAGCCAAGAAACAGAGGGGGCTAGATTGGGCCAAGAGACCCAGTACTTC
>TRBJ2-7|.|TRBV7-9|TRBD1
CASSRDRGNEQYF
TGTGCCAGCAGCCGGGACAGGGGTAACGAGCAGTACTTC
>TRBJ2-6|.|TRBV28|TRBD2
CASNSGSSGANVLTF
TGTGCCAGTAATAGCGGGAGCTCTGGGGCCAACGTCCTGACTTTC
>TRBJ2-7|.|TRBV27|TRBD1
CASSPGTGSSYEQYF
TGTGCCAGCAGTCCCGGGACAGGGAGTTCCTACGAGCAGTACTTC
>TRBJ1-1|few|TRBV2|.
CASVPGGRTEAFF
TGTGCCAGCGTTCCTGGGGGCCGCACTGAAGCTTTCTTT
>TRBJ1-1|.|TRBV6-5|.
CASSPTPAGITEAFF
TGTGCCAGCAGCCCTACACCCGCGGGAATCACTGAAGCTTTCTTT
>TRBJ2-3|.|TRBV6-1|.
CASSATFTDTQYF
TGTGCCAGCAGTGCCACTTTCACAGATACGCAGTATTTT
>TRBJ2-7|.|TRBV29-1|TRBD2
CSVVLAGNYEQYF
TGCAGCGTTGTACTAGCGGGAAATTACGAGCAGTACTTC
>TRBJ1-2|.|TRBV9|TRBD1
CASSVGDSYGYTF
TGTGCCAGCAGCGTAGGGGACAGCTATGGCTACACCTTC
>TRBJ1-2|.|TRBV5-6|.
CASSSYNYGYPF
TGTGCCAGCAGCTCCTATAACTATGGCTACCCCTTC
>TRBJ1-3|once|TRBV13|.
CASSGSGRGSGNTIYF
TGTGCCAGCAGCGGTTCCGGCAGGGGCTCTGGAAACACCATATATTTT
>TRBJ2-3|.|TRBV7-9|TRBD2
CASSLRGGPFSGDTQYF
TGTGCCAGCAGCCTACGCGGGGGGCCGTTCTCTGGGGATACGCAGTATTTT
>TRBJ1-3|.|TRBV6-5|.
CASSYLKSSGDTIYF
TGTGCCAGCAGTTACTTAAAGAGCTCTGGAGACACCATATATTTT
>TRBJ2-7|.|TRBV4-3|TRBD2
CASSQWPSGRNFDYEQYF
TGCGCCAGCAGCCAATGGCCTAGCGGGAGGAATTTCGACTACGAGCAGTACTTC
>TRBJ1-5|.|TRBV6-6|.
CASSLDNQPQHF
TGTGCCAGCAGTTTAGATAATCAGCCCCAGCATTTT
>TRBJ2-1|.|TRBV25-1|TRBD2
CASVGTSGGAIGNEQFF
TGTGCCAGCGTCGGGACTAGCGGGGGGGCAATTGGGAATGAGCAGTTCTTC
>TRBJ2-7|.|TRBV4-2|TRBD1
CASSQVGQGVYEQYF
TGTGCCAGCAGCCAAGTGGGACAGGGGGTATACGAGCAGTACTTC
>TRBJ2-3|.|TRBV7-8|.
CASSSRLTTDTQYF
TGTGCCAGCAGCTCGAGACTGACTACAGATACGCAGTATTTT
>TRBJ2-1|few|TRBV27|TRBD2
CASSFSGTSGHNEQFF
TGTGCCAGCAGTTTCTCCGGGACTAGCGGTCACAATGAGCAGTTCTTC
>TRBJ1-5|.|TRBV19|.
CASSIAGQGGIQPQHF
TGTGCCAGTAGTATAGCAGGGCAGGGCGGTATCCAGCCCCAGCATTTT
>TRBJ1-1|once|TRBV19|.
CASSLSTGGNTEAFF
TGTGCCAGTAGTTTATCGACAGGCGGGAACACTGAAGCTTTCTTT
>TRBJ2-7|.|TRBV7-2|TRBD2
CASNTLAGFEQYF
TGTGCCAGCAACACGCTAGCGGGATTCGAGCAGTACTTC
>TRBJ2-7|.|TRBV29-1|TRBD1
CSTWTGVGEQYF
TGCAGCACATGGACAGGGGTCGGCGAGCAGTACTTC
>TRBJ2-2|.|TRBV5-1|.
CASSLARAGGSLRELFF
TGCGCCAGCAGCTTGGCCCGGGCAGGGGGGTCCCTCCGGGAGCTGTTTTTT
>TRBJ1-1|few|TRBV4-2|.
CASSQERGLEAFF
TGTGCCAGCAGCCAAGAAAGAGGACTTGAAGCTTTCTTT
>TRBJ2-1|.|TRBV27|TRBD2
CASSSLAGVNEQFF
TGTGCCAGCAGTTCCCTAGCGGGAGTGAATGAGCAGTTCTTC
>TRBJ1-1|.|TRBV10-3|.
CAISERGGGTEAFF
TGTGCCATCAGTGAAAGGGGCGGCGGCACTGAAGCTTTCTTT
>TRBJ1-6|.|TRBV19|.
CASCCPGFNSPLHF
TGTGCCAGTTGTTGCCCGGGTTTTAATTCACCCCTCCACTTT
>TRBJ2-3|.|TRBV6-1|TRBD2
CASRSTSGFPDTQYF
TGTGCCAGCAGATCCACTAGCGGGTTCCCAGATACGCAGTATTTT
>TRBJ1-3|.|TRBV9|.
CASSGGISGNTIYF
TGTGCCAGCAGCGGAGGGATATCTGGAAACACCATATATTTT
>TRBJ2-5|.|TRBV23-1|TRBD1
CASSQSRRDRCETQYF
TGCGCCAGCAGTCAATCCCGCCGGGACAGGTGTGAGACCCAGTACTTC
>TRBJ2-2|.|TRBV4-1|TRBD2
CASSPISTGRGGRTGELFF
TGCGCCAGCAGCCCTATTTCGACCGGGCGGGGGGGGCGCACCGGGGAGCTGTTTTTT
>TRBJ2-1|.|TRBV7-9|.
CASSLEARGINSGNEQFF
TGTGCCAGCAGCTTAGAGGCGAGAGGGATTAATAGTGGCAATGAGCAGTTCTTC
>TRBJ1-2|.|TRBV6-4|.
CASTRSQVNRYGYTF
TGTGCCAGCACCCGTTCCCAGGTCAACCGCTATGGCTACACCTTC
>TRBJ1-5|.|TRBV28|.
CASSDRNSNQPQHF
TGTGCCAGCAGTGACAGAAATAGCAATCAGCCCCAGCATTTT
>TRBJ2-1|once|TRBV6-5|TRBD2
CASKPGLAGGNEQFF
TGTGCCAGCAAACCGGGACTAGCGGGAGGGAATGAGCAGTTCTTC
>TRBJ2-2|once|TRBV19|.
CASSKGGNTGELFF
TGTGCCAGTAGTAAAGGAGGGAACACCGGGGAGCTGTTTTTT
>TRBJ1-1|.|TRBV29-1|.
CSVDALWGDEAFF
TGCAGCGTTGACGCCCTCTGGGGGGATGAAGCTTTCTTT
>TRBJ1-5|.|TRBV6-5|.
CASSKIGGGQPQHF
TGTGCCAGCAGTAAGATCGGGGGGGGTCAGCCCCAGCATTTT
>TRBJ1-2|.|TRBV7-9|.
CASSLNSGDYGYPF
TGTGCCAGCAGCTTAAACTCAGGGGACTATGGCTACCCCTTC
>TRBJ2-7|.|TRBV19|.
CASSFQGGEQYF
TGTGCCAGTAGTTTCCAGGGGGGTGAGCAGTACTTC
>TRBJ2-7|.|TRBV27|.
CASRLLPGDYEQYF
TGTGCCAGCAGATTACTTCCGGGAGACTACGAGCAGTACTTC
>TRBJ1-1|.|TRBV6-4|.
CASMKETNTEAFF
TGTGCCAGCATGAAGGAGACCAACACTGAAGCTTTCTTT